This T cell receptor beta chain is from a study of blood T cells in healthy people across ages. In this sample, this clonotype turned up a few times. Using a J-beta primer mix together with a sample-barcoded 5' primer, a second PCR was run for 7 to 11 cycles. TCRdb reprocessed the 5' RACE reads with MiXCR, giving one entry per CDR3 protein. This table holds roughly 1.5 million distinct CDR3 sequences, 42% found once. Specimen: blood. This sequence was found in a woman under 30 in good health.

The CDR3 DNA is TGTGCCAGCCAACGGGCTAGCGGGGGGGGAAACATTCAGTACTTC. The encoded protein is CASQRASGGGNIQYF. V gene TRBV27 combines with J gene TRBJ2-4, with 12 positions matching TRBD2. The CDR3 is 15 residues long. V lost 8 bases to trimming and J lost 6 bases; unmatched junction nucleotides: 8. Germline-derived CDR1 and CDR2 are MNHEY and SMNVEV (reference sequence).